The 5 T cell receptor beta chains listed next were all sequenced from one sample in a study of blood T cell repertoires in COVID-19. Produced via immunoSEQ multiplex PCR; TCRdb's table is partial and in-frame only. The sample carries about 400,000 clones, 80% to 90% recorded once. Source material: peripheral blood. The receptors derive from a middle-aged man with acute or convalescent COVID-19.

The rearrangement uses TRBV5-1 and TRBJ2-1; possible D gene TRBD2, 6 bases. V gave up 2 bases and J gave up 3 bases, with 12 bases separating them. CDR3 length: 15 amino acids. Germline CDR1 SGHRS, CDR2 YFSETQ. CDR3 DNA: TGCGCCAGCAGCTTACAGATTAGCGGCTACAATGAGCAGTTCTTC. Its translation is CASSLQISGYNEQFF.

This chain joins TRBV30 and TRBJ1-1; the D is unclear. There are 12 residues in the CDR3. Trimming left V 1 base short and J 4 bases short, with 7 bases between. CDR1 is GTSNPN, CDR2 SVGIG, per germline (reference sequence). The DNA for the CDR3 is TGTGCCTGGAGTGCAGGTCGCACTGAAGCTTTCTTT. Its protein product is CAWSAGRTEAFF.

This chain connects TRBV10-3 to TRBJ2-1, with D possibly TRBD2 on 5 matching bases. Trimming took off 5 bases at V and 7 bases at J, with 12 bases between the two ends. The CDR3 is 13 residues long. CDR1 is ENHRY, CDR2 SYGVKD, per germline. CDR3 amino acids: CAISSPRGNEQFF. The CDR3 nucleotides read TGTGCCATCAGTAGCCCCAGAGGGAATGAGCAGTTCTTC.

This clone appeared once. The J gene is TRBJ2-5, the V gene TRBV30; TRBD1 might be the D (5 bases). CDR3 length: 13 residues. V was clipped by 5 bases and J by 1 base, with 11 bases between them. Germline CDR1 and CDR2: GTSNPN and SVGIG (reference sequence). CDR3 in DNA: TGTGCCTGGCAGCAGGGATCCCAAGAGACCCAGTACTTC. This encodes CAWQQGSQETQYF. The whole variable domain, remainder taken from reference TRBV30 and TRBJ2-5, is SQTIHQWPATLVQPVGSPLSLECTVEGTSNPNLYWYRQAAGRGLQLLFYSVGIGQISSEVPQNLSASRPQDRQFILSSKKLLLSDSGFYLCAWQQGSQETQYFGPGTRLLVL.

The chain combines TRBV7-8 with TRBJ2-1; D is uncertain. This CDR3 has 14 residues. V was clipped by 1 base and J by 6 bases, with 10 bases between them. From germline, CDR1 is SGHVS and CDR2 FQNEAQ. The CDR3 DNA reads TGTGCCAGCAGCTTAGGCGTAGTTCTCAATGAGCAGTTCTTC. It specifies CASSLGVVLNEQFF.